The rows below give T cell receptor beta chains drawn from one sample of a study of molecular identifiers for immune sequencing clone quantification. One entry per CDR3 protein results from TCRdb running MiXCR on the PCR reads. The sample has around 300,000 distinct CDR3 sequences, under 25% seen once. The sequenced sample was naive CD8+ T cells from blood, with Jurkat cell RNA spiked in. The receptors originated from a human donor in good health. Some libraries in this study had Jurkat cell RNA spiked in. The CDR3 runs from the conserved cysteine through the conserved F or W. Each record gives: clone size, V gene, D gene, J gene, CDR3 DNA, CDR3 protein. D genes are given only for firm matches. Only some rows state a clone size, as once, few, many or a class for expanded clones.

clone_size: few; v_call: TRBV2; d_call: NA; j_call: TRBJ2-3; cdr3_nt: TGTGCCAGCAGTGTTAATCGGGAAACTAGCACAGATACGCAGTATTTT; cdr3_aa: CASSVNRETSTDTQYF
clone_size: NA; v_call: TRBV4-1; d_call: NA; j_call: TRBJ2-7; cdr3_nt: TGCGCCAGCAGCTTGGCAGGAGACTACGGGCAGTACTTC; cdr3_aa: CASSLAGDYGQYF
clone_size: few; v_call: TRBV6-2/TRBV6-3; d_call: NA; j_call: TRBJ2-3; cdr3_nt: TGTGCCAGCAGCCTAAATGACAATTGGTGGTATTTT; cdr3_aa: CASSLNDNWWYF
clone_size: NA; v_call: TRBV7-2; d_call: TRBD1; j_call: TRBJ1-4; cdr3_nt: TGTGCCAGCAGCTTGGACGGGACAGGGGTCTATACTAATGAAAAACTGTTTTTT; cdr3_aa: CASSLDGTGVYTNEKLFF
clone_size: NA; v_call: TRBV11-2; d_call: TRBD1; j_call: TRBJ2-7; cdr3_nt: TGTGCCAGCAGCCCCAGGGGGCCCTTCGGCGAGCAGTACTTC; cdr3_aa: CASSPRGPFGEQYF
clone_size: NA; v_call: TRBV20-1; d_call: NA; j_call: TRBJ2-6; cdr3_nt: TGCAGTGCTAGAGCCCCAAGGGACTCTGGGGCCAACGTCCTGGCTTTC; cdr3_aa: CSARAPRDSGANVLAF
clone_size: NA; v_call: TRBV29-1; d_call: NA; j_call: TRBJ2-1; cdr3_nt: TGCGGCGTAGACAGTCCACTCAGACGCCGTGAGCAGTTCTTC; cdr3_aa: CGVDSPLRRREQFF
clone_size: NA; v_call: TRBV6-6; d_call: NA; j_call: TRBJ1-5; cdr3_nt: TGTGCCAGCAGTTACGAGGGTTATCAGCCCCAGCATTTT; cdr3_aa: CASSYEGYQPQHF
clone_size: many; v_call: TRBV28; d_call: TRBD1; j_call: TRBJ2-3; cdr3_nt: TGTGCCAGCAGTTTCTCCCCAGGGGGCGTCCCAGATACGCAGTATTTT; cdr3_aa: CASSFSPGGVPDTQYF
clone_size: many; v_call: TRBV29-1; d_call: NA; j_call: TRBJ2-7; cdr3_nt: TGCAGCGTAACGACGGAGGGTTCCTTCGAGCAGTACTTC; cdr3_aa: CSVTTEGSFEQYF
clone_size: many; v_call: TRBV20-1; d_call: TRBD1; j_call: TRBJ1-6; cdr3_nt: TGCAGTGCTAGAGAAATAGGGGACAGGTTAGGAAATTCACCCCTCCACTTT; cdr3_aa: CSAREIGDRLGNSPLHF
clone_size: few; v_call: TRBV7-2; d_call: TRBD1; j_call: TRBJ2-7; cdr3_nt: TGTGCCAGCAGCGTCGGGACAGGGAATGAGCAGTACTTC; cdr3_aa: CASSVGTGNEQYF
clone_size: NA; v_call: TRBV6-2/TRBV6-3; d_call: NA; j_call: TRBJ1-2; cdr3_nt: TGTGCCAGCAGTTATCTGATTGGCTCCACCTTC; cdr3_aa: CASSYLIGSTF
clone_size: NA; v_call: TRBV5-6; d_call: NA; j_call: TRBJ2-7; cdr3_nt: TGTGCCAGCAGCATGGGACTTCGCCCCTACGAGCAGTACTTC; cdr3_aa: CASSMGLRPYEQYF
clone_size: few; v_call: TRBV15; d_call: NA; j_call: TRBJ1-1; cdr3_nt: TGTGCCACCAGCAGAGATTGGGGTCAGGGGAACACTGAAGCTTTCTTT; cdr3_aa: CATSRDWGQGNTEAFF
clone_size: many; v_call: TRBV23-1; d_call: TRBD1; j_call: TRBJ2-5; cdr3_nt: TGCGCCAGCATCGTGCTGAGAAAGGACAGGCAAGAGACCCAGTACTTC; cdr3_aa: CASIVLRKDRQETQYF
clone_size: NA; v_call: TRBV19; d_call: TRBD2; j_call: TRBJ2-5; cdr3_nt: TGTGCCAGTAGTAGCGGGACTAGGGGCCAAGAGACCCAGTACTTC; cdr3_aa: CASSSGTRGQETQYF
clone_size: NA; v_call: TRBV7-9; d_call: TRBD2; j_call: TRBJ2-3; cdr3_nt: TGTGCCAGCAGCCCCCGGACTAGCGGGGGGTCCCGTCCCTTCACAGATACGCAGTATTTT; cdr3_aa: CASSPRTSGGSRPFTDTQYF